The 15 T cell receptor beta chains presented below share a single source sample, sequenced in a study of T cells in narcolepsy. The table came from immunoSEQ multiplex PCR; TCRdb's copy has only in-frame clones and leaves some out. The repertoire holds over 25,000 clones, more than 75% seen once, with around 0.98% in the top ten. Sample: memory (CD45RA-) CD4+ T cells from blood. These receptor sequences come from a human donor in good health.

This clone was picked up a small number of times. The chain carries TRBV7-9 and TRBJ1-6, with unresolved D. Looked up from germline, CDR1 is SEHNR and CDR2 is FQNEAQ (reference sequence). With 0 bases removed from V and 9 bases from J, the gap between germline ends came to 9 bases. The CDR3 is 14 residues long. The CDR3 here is CASSLAEGASPLHF. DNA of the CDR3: TGTGCCAGCAGCTTAGCGGAGGGAGCTTCACCCCTCCACTTT. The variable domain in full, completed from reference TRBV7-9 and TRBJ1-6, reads DTGVSQNPRHKITKRGQNVTFRCDPISEHNRLYWYRQTLGQGPEFLTYFQNEAQLEKSRLLSDRFSAERPKGSFSTLEIQRTEQGDSAMYLCASSLAEGASPLHFGNGTRLTVT.

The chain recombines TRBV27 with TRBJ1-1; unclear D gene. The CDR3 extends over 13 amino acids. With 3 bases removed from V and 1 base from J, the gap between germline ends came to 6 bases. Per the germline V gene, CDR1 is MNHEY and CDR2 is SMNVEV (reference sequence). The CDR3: CASSFRRNTEAFF. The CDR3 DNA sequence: TGTGCCAGCAGTTTCCGGAGGAACACTGAAGCTTTCTTT.

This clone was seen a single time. This CDR3 reads CASSNPLGEQYF. DNA of the CDR3: TGTGCCAGTAGTAACCCACTGGGCGAGCAGTACTTC. The chain has TRBV19 and TRBJ2-7, with D unresolved. CDR3 length: 12 residues. Germline loops: CDR1 LNHDA, CDR2 SQIVND (reference sequence). V was pared by 4 bases and J by 6 bases, with 10 bases between.

The CDR3 DNA reads as TGTGCCAGCAGTGGAAGGTCTATTCATACGCAGTATTTT. Its protein product is CASSGRSIHTQYF. The V gene is TRBV6-1, the J gene TRBJ2-3; no clear D. This CDR3 is 13 amino acids long. V gave up 4 bases and J gave up 7 bases, with 12 bases separating them. The germline CDR1 and CDR2 sequences are MNHNS and SASEGT.

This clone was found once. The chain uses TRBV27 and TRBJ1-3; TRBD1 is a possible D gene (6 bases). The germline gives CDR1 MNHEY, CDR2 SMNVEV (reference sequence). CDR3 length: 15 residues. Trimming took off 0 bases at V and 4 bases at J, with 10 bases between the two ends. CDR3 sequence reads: CASSLSNRAGNTIYF. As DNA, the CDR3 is TGTGCCAGCAGTTTATCGAACAGGGCCGGAAACACCATATATTTT.

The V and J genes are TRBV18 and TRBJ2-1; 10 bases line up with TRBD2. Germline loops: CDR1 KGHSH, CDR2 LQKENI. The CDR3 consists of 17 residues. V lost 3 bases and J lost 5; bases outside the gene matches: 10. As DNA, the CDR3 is TGTGCCAGCTCACCCACGGGACTAGCGTTAACAAACAATGAGCAGTTCTTC. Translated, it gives CASSPTGLALTNNEQFF.

This CDR3 is CASRVPSGSEQYF. Here the CDR3 DNA reads TGTGCCAGCAGAGTGCCTAGCGGGAGCGAGCAGTACTTC. The V and J genes are TRBV28 and TRBJ2-7; 10 nucleotides line up with TRBD2. This CDR3 has 13 amino acids. V lost 6 bases and J lost 6; bases outside the gene matches: 5. The germline CDR1 and CDR2 sequences are MDHEN and SYDVKM.

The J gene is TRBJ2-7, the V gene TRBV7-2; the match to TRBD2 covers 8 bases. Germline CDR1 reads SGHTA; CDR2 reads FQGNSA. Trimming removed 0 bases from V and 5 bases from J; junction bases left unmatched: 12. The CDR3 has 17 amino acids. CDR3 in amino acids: CASSLARRGGYKDEQYF. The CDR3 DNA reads TGTGCCAGCAGCTTAGCGCGACGGGGGGGTTATAAGGACGAGCAGTACTTC. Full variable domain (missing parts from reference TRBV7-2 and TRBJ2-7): GAGVSQSPSNKVTEKGKDVELRCDPISGHTALYWYRQSLGQGLEFLIYFQGNSAPDKSGLPSDRFSAERTGGSVSTLTIQRTQQEDSAVYLCASSLARRGGYKDEQYFGPGTRLTVT.

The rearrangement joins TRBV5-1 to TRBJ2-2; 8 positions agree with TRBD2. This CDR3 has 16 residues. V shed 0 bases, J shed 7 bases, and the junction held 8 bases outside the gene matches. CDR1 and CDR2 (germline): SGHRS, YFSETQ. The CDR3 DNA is TGCGCCAGCAGCTTGGAATCGGGAGGGCCCGTCGGGGAGCTGTTTTTT. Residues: CASSLESGGPVGELFF.

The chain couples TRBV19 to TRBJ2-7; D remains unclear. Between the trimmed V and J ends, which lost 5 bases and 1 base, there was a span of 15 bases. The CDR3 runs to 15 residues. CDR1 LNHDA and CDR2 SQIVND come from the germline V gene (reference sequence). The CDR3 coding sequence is TGTGCCAGTAGTTCCCGTCAAGCCTTATCCTACGAGCAGTACTTC. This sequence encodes CASSSRQALSYEQYF.

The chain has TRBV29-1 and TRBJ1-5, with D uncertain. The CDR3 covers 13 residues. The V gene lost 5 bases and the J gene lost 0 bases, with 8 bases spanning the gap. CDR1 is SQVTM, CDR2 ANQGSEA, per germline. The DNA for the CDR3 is TGCAGCGTTTGCCTAGATAGCAATCAGCCCCAGCATTTT. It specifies CSVCLDSNQPQHF.

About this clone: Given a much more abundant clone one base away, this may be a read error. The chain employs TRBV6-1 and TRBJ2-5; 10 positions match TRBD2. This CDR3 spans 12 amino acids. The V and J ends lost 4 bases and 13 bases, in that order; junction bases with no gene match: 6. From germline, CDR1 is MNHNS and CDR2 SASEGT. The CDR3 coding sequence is TGTGCCAGCAGTGGTCCCGGACTAGCGGCGTACTTC. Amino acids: CASSGPGLAAYF.

Here the CDR3 DNA reads TGCGCCAGCAGCCCGCAGGGTCGGTATGGCTACACCTTC. As protein: CASSPQGRYGYTF. The chain joins TRBV5-1 to TRBJ1-2; a possible D gene is TRBD1 (5 bases). Trimming took 4 bases from V and 5 from J, leaving 12 bases between them. Looked up from germline, CDR1 is SGHRS and CDR2 is YFSETQ. This CDR3 spans 13 amino acids.

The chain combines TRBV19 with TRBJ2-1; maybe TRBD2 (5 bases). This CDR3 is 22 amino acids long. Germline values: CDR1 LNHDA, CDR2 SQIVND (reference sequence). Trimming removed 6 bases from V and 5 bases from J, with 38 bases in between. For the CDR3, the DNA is TGTGCCAGTAGCAAAACCCGGGTATCAGATGGAGGACGGCGCCTACGGAACAATGAGCAGTTCTTC. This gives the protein CASSKTRVSDGGRRLRNNEQFF.

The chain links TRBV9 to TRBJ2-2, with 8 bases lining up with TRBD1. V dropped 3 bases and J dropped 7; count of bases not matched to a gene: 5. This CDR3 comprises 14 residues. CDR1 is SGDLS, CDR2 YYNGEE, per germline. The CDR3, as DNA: TGTGCCAGCAGCGCCGACAGGGGAATCGGGGAGCTGTTTTTT. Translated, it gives CASSADRGIGELFF.